This T cell receptor beta chain was observed in a study of cytomegalovirus exposure and HLA in healthy donors. Study-wide results and caveats: Listed as cytomegalovirus-associated were 164 TCR beta chains. The study found most TCR sequences rare, yet found some public TCRs in many donors.

Germline V gene sequence: CDR1 MDHEN, CDR2 SYDVKM. CDR3 length: 18 amino acids. The V segment lost 5 bases and the J segment 5 bases; nucleotides outside the gene matches: 11. This clone was counted a single time. What it recognizes is unknown. Primers: 60 Vbeta forward and 13 Jbeta reverse. The repertoire was sequenced with immunoSEQ multiplex PCR; TCRdb's copy has only in-frame clones and lacks some. The sample lists about 160,000 clones, about four fifths seen once, with around 9% in the top ten. This clonotype was obtained from a male donor in good health and CMV-seropositive. The rearrangement uses TRBV28 and TRBJ2-2; 13 nucleotides line up with TRBD2. Source material: PBMCs. The CDR3 DNA sequence: TGTGCCAGCAGTCCTTGGGGGACTAGCGGGAATGGAACCGGGGAGCTGTTTTTT. Amino acid sequence: CASSPWGTSGNGTGELFF. Variable domain in full (rest from reference TRBV28 and TRBJ2-2): DVKVTQSSRYLVKRTGEKVFLECVQDMDHENMFWYRQDPGLGLRLIYFSYDVKMKEKGDIPEGYSVSREKKERFSLILESASTNQTSMYLCASSPWGTSGNGTGELFFGEGSRLTVL.